A single sample gave rise to the 19 T cell receptor beta chains below, sequenced in a study of CD8+CD57+ T cells in acquired aplastic anemia (dated by TCRdb to the late 2010s). Flow cytometry had shown CD8+CD57+ cell expansion in the patients selected for sequencing. The instrument given in TCRdb is Illumina HiSeq 2000. Genomic DNA served as template for TCR beta VDJ combination and CDR3 sequence profiling. In TCRdb, the public reads were trimmed at Q25 with fastp and aligned with MiXCR, with productive beta chains retained. Each entry is one CDR3 protein sequence, shown with its most common DNA and genes. Recorded for this sample are 260,000 or so distinct CDR3 sequences; approximately 79% of them occurred a single time. Around 40% of the sample is taken by the ten largest. What was sequenced was sorted CD4+, CD8+, or CD8+CD57+ T cells (not recorded which) from PBMCs. Source of these receptors: a human donor with aplastic anemia.

Concerning this clonotype itself: The germline gene is not matched at one end of the junction; a read error may be the cause. The chain recombines TRBV24-1 with TRBJ2-3; possible D gene TRBD2, 5 bases. The CDR3 length is 15 residues. Germline CDR1 KGHDR, CDR2 SFDVKD. The CDR3 reads CAISHSERDKATQYF. In nucleotides, the CDR3 is TGTGCCATCAGTCATAGCGAGAGGGATAAAGCTACGCAGTATTTT.

J is TRBJ2-5 and V is TRBV20-1; D is undetermined. Trimming removed 6 bases at V and 6 bases at J, with 11 bases between. Germline V gives CDR1 DFQATT, CDR2 SNEGSKA (reference sequence). This CDR3 has 11 amino acids. DNA for the CDR3: TGCAGTGCCCGAGCCATGAAGACCCAGTACTTC. Its translation: CSARAMKTQYF.

The chain joins TRBV19 to TRBJ2-7; 7 bases are a match to TRBD1. The CDR3 contains 13 residues. CDR1 and CDR2 from the germline V gene are LNHDA and SQIVND (reference sequence). J gave up 7 bases and V 5 bases, and 8 bases lay outside the gene matches. The CDR3 DNA reads TGTGCCAGTAGTGTCGGACAGGCGAGGGAGCAGTACTTC. It translates to CASSVGQAREQYF.

This clonotype was counted a single time. This sequence joins TRBV7-8 and TRBJ1-2; D gene uncertain. The CDR3 contains 16 residues. V was cut by 3 bases and J by 9 bases, with 23 bases left in between. CDR1 is SGHVS, CDR2 FQNEAQ, per germline. The CDR3 DNA is TGTGCCAGCAGCTTTGATCCAGACGGGCCAGCCCTTTGCTACACCTTC. As protein: CASSFDPDGPALCYTF.

As to this clonotype: Because it lacks the conserved phenylalanine or tryptophan at the end, this CDR3 is likely a read error. This chain joins TRBV2 and TRBJ2-3, with TRBD1 identical over 8 bases. The CDR3 is made up of 15 amino acids. The germline CDR1 and CDR2 sequences are SNHLY and FYNNEI. In DNA, the CDR3 is TGTGCCAGCAGCGAAGGGGGACAGGGCACAGATACGCAGTATTCT. Translation gives CASSEGGQGTDTQYS.

This clonotype was observed a few times. The V gene is TRBV15, the J gene TRBJ2-5, with TRBD1 as a possible D gene (6 bases). The CDR3 is made up of 15 amino acids. Deletions cut 4 bases from V and 2 bases from J, with 14 bases between. Germline CDR1 and CDR2: LNHNV and YYDKDF (reference sequence). CDR3 protein: CATSIVRTAQETQYF. In nucleotides, the CDR3 is TGTGCCACCAGCATTGTCAGGACAGCACAAGAGACCCAGTACTTC. The full variable domain, in which reference TRBV15 and TRBJ2-5 provide the parts outside the CDR3, is DAMVIQNPRYQVTQFGKPVTLSCSQTLNHNVMYWYQQKSSQAPKLLFHYYDKDFNNEADTPDNFQSRRPNTSFCFLDIRSPGLGDTAMYLCATSIVRTAQETQYFGPGTRLLVL.

The chain links TRBV12-3 or TRBV12-4 to TRBJ1-2; D perhaps matches TRBD1 (5 bases). The V end was cut by 6 bases, the J end by 4 bases, with 12 bases between. The length of the CDR3 is 13 residues. The CDR3 nucleotides are TGTGCCAGCAGCCAAGCGGGGGTCTATGGCTACACCTTC. It encodes CASSQAGVYGYTF.

Remarks on this clonotype: One end of the junction varies from germline; a read error may be responsible. The CDR3 region is CASSILTSGVGYEQFF. CDR3 nucleotide sequence: TGTGCCAGCAGCATTCTGACTAGCGGGGTCGGGTATGAGCAATTCTTC. The chain couples TRBV5-8 to TRBJ2-1, with 11 bases lining up with TRBD2. The CDR3 spans 16 residues. CDR1 and CDR2 (germline): SGHTS, YDEGEE.

J is TRBJ1-1 and V is TRBV20-1; D remains ambiguous. The CDR3 extends over 15 amino acids. V dropped 3 bases and J dropped 1 base, with 15 bases sitting between them. The germline V gene encodes CDR1 DFQATT and CDR2 SNEGSKA (reference sequence). The CDR3 protein is CSASWFGRKNTEAFF. The CDR3 DNA follows: TGCAGTGCTAGTTGGTTCGGACGCAAGAACACTGAAGCTTTCTTT.

This clonotype was seen a few times. This chain joins TRBV15 and TRBJ1-1, with D tentatively TRBD1 (6 bases). Looked up from germline, CDR1 is LNHNV and CDR2 is YYDKDF (reference sequence). The V and J ends lost 9 bases and 0 bases respectively, with 11 bases between them. The CDR3 sequence is 13 residues long. In nucleotides, the CDR3 is TGTGCCACGACAGGTGCCATGAACACTGAAGCTTTCTTT. Amino acid sequence: CATTGAMNTEAFF.

This clonotype was detected only a few times. The gene calls are TRBV12-3 or TRBV12-4 and TRBJ2-3; D is unresolved. The CDR3 contains 13 residues. V lost 7 bases, J lost 5 bases, and 13 bases lay in between. The CDR3 loop is CASITSLVDTQYF. The DNA for the CDR3 is TGTGCCAGCATCACGAGTCTGGTAGATACGCAGTATTTT.

In its sample, this clonotype was seen once. One end of the junction varies from germline; a read error may be responsible. The chain employs TRBV2 and TRBJ1-1, with D perhaps TRBD1 (5 bases). This CDR3 is 13 amino acids long. CDR1 is SNHLY, CDR2 FYNNEI, per germline. The CDR3 DNA follows: TGTGCCAGCAGGGACACGACAAGGGGTAAGGAGTATTTT. This codes for CASRDTTRGKEYF.

CDR3 amino acids: CASSGGSTYEPQHF. The CDR3 bases are TGCGCCAGCAGCGGGGGGTCGACCTACGAGCCCCAGCATTTT. V and J are TRBV5-1 and TRBJ1-5; weak D call: TRBD1 (5 bases). The CDR3 loop spans 14 amino acids. V was clipped by 4 bases and J by 8 bases, with 16 bases between them. Per germline, CDR1 SGHRS and CDR2 YFSETQ.

As for this clonotype: The missing conserved phenylalanine or tryptophan at the end of this CDR3 makes a read error likely. The rearrangement joins TRBV7-6 to TRBJ2-5; weak D call: TRBD2 (7 bases). CDR3 size: 12 residues. Per the germline V gene, CDR1 is SGHVS and CDR2 is FNYEAQ. Trimming left V 11 bases short and J 5 bases short, with 15 bases between. The CDR3 is CAVLAGAETQYL. CDR3 bases: TGTGCCGTCCTTGCGGGGGCGGAGACCCAGTACCTC.

The chain employs TRBV10-3 and TRBJ2-1; 13 bases agree with TRBD2. The V segment lost 9 bases and the J segment 10 bases; nucleotides outside the gene matches: 6. The CDR3 runs to 13 residues. Germline loops: CDR1 ENHRY, CDR2 SYGVKD. Here the CDR3 reads CAMTSGRPREQFF. In nucleotides, the CDR3 is TGTGCCATGACTAGCGGGAGGCCCAGGGAGCAGTTCTTC.

As to this clonotype: A much larger clone sits a single nucleotide away, making a read error possible. The chain couples TRBV7-2 to TRBJ2-1; 7 bases line up with TRBD2. The CDR3 has 15 residues. V was pared by 3 bases and J by 15 bases, with 17 bases of the junction left unmatched. Germline V lookup: CDR1 SGHTA, CDR2 FQGNSA. DNA of the CDR3: TGTGCCAGCAGCTTTACTAGCGCAATGAGGAGTTCTTCGTTCTTC. Encoded protein: CASSFTSAMRSSSFF.

V usage is TRBV7-3 and J usage is TRBJ2-1; D possibly corresponds to TRBD1 (6 bases). Deletions cut 9 bases from V and 7 bases from J, with 19 bases between. This CDR3 has 14 residues. Germline CDR1 reads SGHTA; CDR2 reads FQGTGA. This CDR3 reads CASSPQGRENEQFF. CDR3 sequence (DNA): TGTGCCAGTAGCCCACAGGGTAGGGAAAATGAGCAGTTCTTC.

This chain connects TRBV19 to TRBJ2-1; tentatively, D is TRBD2 (5 bases). The CDR3 covers 16 residues. V was clipped by 5 bases and J by 0 bases, with 14 bases between them. The germline V gene encodes CDR1 LNHDA and CDR2 SQIVND (reference sequence). CDR3: CASSSGSYPSYNEQFF. The CDR3 bases are TGTGCCAGTAGTTCGGGGAGCTACCCCTCCTACAATGAGCAGTTCTTC.

V usage is TRBV2 and J usage is TRBJ2-3, with a weak D call TRBD2 (5 bases). CDR3 size: 14 residues. The germline V gene encodes CDR1 SNHLY and CDR2 FYNNEI. Trimming took off 4 bases at V and 1 base at J, with 9 bases between the two ends. The CDR3 is CASSGYGGTDTQYF. In DNA form, the CDR3 reads TGTGCCAGCAGTGGGTACGGGGGCACAGATACGCAGTATTTT.